This TCR beta chain is from a study of precursors of human CD4 cytotoxic T cells (dated by TCRdb to about 2018). Background on the whole study: The bulk TCR-seq analysis covered CD4+ memory subsets from roughly 15 donors in total. TCR-seq analysis of 12 to 15 donors yielded TCRalpha and TCRbeta chain sequences (table S7). Overall study results and their limits: Compared with TCM and TEM subsets, the IL-7Rhigh and IL-7R- TEMRA subsets had more restricted TCR repertoires, with lower diversity and more expanded clonotypes. The limitation that the direction of differentiation between precursor and effector cells cannot be definitively established by a human observational design was noted by the authors. Expanded effector clonotypes made up a larger fraction of IL-7Rhigh TEMRA clonotypes than of TEM or TCM clonotypes. Only 13 of the 14 donors were included in some of the bulk TCR-seq comparisons, which suggests that not every subset was available for every donor.

Of note for this clonotype: Its antigen is currently not known. A single base separates this from a much larger clone, so it may be a read error.

To test whether a precursor-effector relationship exists among CD4 cytotoxic T cells, bulk UMI-based TCR sequencing was run on four sorted CD4+ memory subsets: TCM, TEM, IL-7Rhigh TEMRA, and IL-7R- TEMRA. Cells were obtained from peripheral blood mononuclear cells that had been isolated from human blood. Trimming accounts for 1 base at V and 11 bases at J, while the number of junction bases matched to no gene is 21. The CDR3 contains 17 residues, cysteine and phenylalanine counted. Only the CDR3 DNA is retained, 51 bases long and in frame from the first base. CDR1 and CDR2, per the germline V gene (reference sequence), are DFQATT and SNEGSKA. Sequencer: Illumina MiSeq. The published analysis was carried out like this. Repertoire diversity was measured with the Shannon-Wiener index computed in VDJtools. TCRbeta clonotypes with a clonotype frequency of at least 3 were defined as expanded. TCRdb handled the public reads itself, with Q25 trimming in fastp and clone calling in MiXCR, and kept productive beta chains. Rows with one shared CDR3 protein collapse into an entry with the most common genes and DNA. The V and J calls and clone size are TCRdb's, not the authors'. The sample profile shows 760 or so distinct CDR3 sequences; approximately 14% of them were found once. The ten largest clones represent under 8.5% of the sample.

The sequence came from a human donor in good health. The sequence links TRBV20-1 to TRBJ2-3, and 7 bases in between align with TRBD2. Source material: memory CD4+ T cells from blood (PBMCs). The CDR3 here reads CSARVASFVQAGEKQYF. The bases read TGCAGTGCTAGAGTCGCCTCGTTCGTTCAGGCGGGGGAGAAGCAGTATTTT.